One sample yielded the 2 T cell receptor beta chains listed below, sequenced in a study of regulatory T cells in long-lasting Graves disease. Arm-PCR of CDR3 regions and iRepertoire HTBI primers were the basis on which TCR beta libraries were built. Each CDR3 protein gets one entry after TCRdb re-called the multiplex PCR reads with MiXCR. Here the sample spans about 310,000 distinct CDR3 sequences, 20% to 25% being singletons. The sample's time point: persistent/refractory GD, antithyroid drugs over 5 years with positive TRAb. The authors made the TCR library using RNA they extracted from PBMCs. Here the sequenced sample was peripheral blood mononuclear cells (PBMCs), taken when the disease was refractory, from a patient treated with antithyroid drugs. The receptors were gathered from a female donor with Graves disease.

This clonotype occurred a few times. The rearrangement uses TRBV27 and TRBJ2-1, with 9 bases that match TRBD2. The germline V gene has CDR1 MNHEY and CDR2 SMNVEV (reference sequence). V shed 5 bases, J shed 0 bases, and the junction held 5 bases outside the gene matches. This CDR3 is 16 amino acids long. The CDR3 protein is CASSGYSGSSYNEQFF. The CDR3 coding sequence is TGTGCCAGCAGTGGTTATAGCGGGAGCTCCTACAATGAGCAGTTCTTC.

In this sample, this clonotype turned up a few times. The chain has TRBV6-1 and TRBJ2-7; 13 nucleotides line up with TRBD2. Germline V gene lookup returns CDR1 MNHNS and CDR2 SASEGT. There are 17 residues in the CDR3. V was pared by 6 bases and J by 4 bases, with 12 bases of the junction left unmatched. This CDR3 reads CASRPGLAGAWSYEQYF. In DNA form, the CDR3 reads TGTGCCAGCAGACCTGGACTAGCGGGAGCATGGTCGTACGAGCAGTACTTC.